This section outlines one T cell receptor (beta chain) sequence together with its context. This sample stems from a study of blood T cell repertoires in COVID-19. Overall study context: T cells, B-cell-depleted T cells, or PBMCs provided the cDNA or gDNA that served as material.

Original analysis: Using reference gene primer amplification, nucleated cell counts were estimated. Some clones are missing from TCRdb's copy, which holds only in-frame ones; the method was immunoSEQ multiplex PCR. Clone size and V and J calls were adopted from that table, with D and trimming inferred from the DNA. The table includes some 190,000 clones, approximately 85% detected once. The CDR3 spans 13 residues. The V and J ends lost 2 bases and 0 bases respectively, with 5 bases between them. Germline CDR1 reads SQVTM; CDR2 reads ANQGSEA. This sequence was found in a woman in her sixties or seventies with acute or convalescent COVID-19. The specimen was peripheral blood. The V gene is TRBV29-1, the J gene TRBJ1-3; no definite D call. DNA for the CDR3: TGCAGCGTTGAAACGGGCTCTGGAAACACCATATATTTT. Translation: CSVETGSGNTIYF.